These 20 T cell receptor beta chains originate from one sample sequenced in a study of PD-1 blockade in mismatch repair-deficient tumors. Sequenced by immunoSEQ multiplex PCR; TCRdb stores in-frame clones only, minus some. The sample consists of 56,000 or so clones, over 70% of them appearing once. The sample was peripheral blood, taken around 19 weeks after starting pembrolizumab. These TCRs come from an adult with mismatch repair-deficient cancer.

The chain has TRBV6-5 and TRBJ2-7; D not certain. The germline gives CDR1 MNHEY, CDR2 SVGAGI. This CDR3 has 15 amino acids. Trimming pared 6 bases from V and 7 bases from J, leaving 22 bases between. The CDR3 spells CASRGYRSGRAEQYF. As DNA, the CDR3 is TGTGCCAGCAGAGGTTATAGAAGTGGCCGGGCTGAGCAGTACTTC.

The V gene is TRBV27, the J gene TRBJ2-7, with D possibly called TRBD1 or TRBD2 (5 bases each). With 3 bases removed from V and 1 base from J, the gap between germline ends came to 16 bases. Germline V gene sequence: CDR1 MNHEY, CDR2 SMNVEV (reference sequence). The CDR3 sequence is 16 residues long. The CDR3 loop reads CASSLTVGVRSYEQYF. CDR3 DNA: TGTGCCAGCAGTTTGACAGTCGGGGTTCGTTCCTACGAGCAGTACTTC.

The gene calls are TRBV4-2 and TRBJ2-1; D unclear. The CDR3 spans 12 residues. From germline, CDR1 is LGHNA and CDR2 YNFKEQ. V was pared by 0 bases and J by 8 bases, with 5 bases between. Written as DNA, the CDR3 is TGTGCCAGCAGCCAAGATCTGGATGAGCAGTTCTTC. Translated: CASSQDLDEQFF.

CDR3 in DNA: TGTGCCAGCAGCCTTACAGGGGATTTGGCTGAAGCTTTCTTT. Amino acid sequence: CASSLTGDLAEAFF. The chain employs TRBV11-3 and TRBJ1-1, with 7 bases aligning to TRBD1. V shed 5 bases and J 6 bases; nucleotides not matched to a gene: 9. The V gene's germline CDR1 is SGHNT and CDR2 YENEEA. CDR3 length: 14 amino acids.

The rearrangement uses TRBV18 and TRBJ2-7; D gene unclear. The germline CDR1 and CDR2 sequences are KGHSH and LQKENI. Trimming pared 0 bases from V and 3 bases from J, leaving 12 bases between. The CDR3 is made up of 15 amino acids. CDR3 in DNA: TGTGCCAGCTCACCACCGGGAACCGTCAACTACGAGCAGTACTTC. Amino acids: CASSPPGTVNYEQYF.

Concerning this clone: One junction end does not reproduce the germline sequence, and a read error may be involved. This rearrangement joins TRBV10-3 to TRBJ2-1; a possible D gene is TRBD2 (5 bases). The germline V gene encodes CDR1 ENHRY and CDR2 SYGVKD. The CDR3 contains 16 residues. The CDR3 is CAISQSFSGAYNEQFF. DNA for the CDR3: TGTGCCATCAGTCAGTCGTTCAGCGGTGCCTACAATGAGCAGTTCTTC.

Turning to this clone: An end of the junction differs from the germline gene, which may be a read error. This chain uses TRBV6-5 with TRBJ1-1, with unresolved D. CDR1 and CDR2 from the germline V gene are MNHEY and SVGAGI. This CDR3 is 13 amino acids long. The CDR3 DNA reads as TGTGCCAGCAGTGACTCGAGCCTAACTGAAGCTTTCTTT. Protein: CASSDSSLTEAFF.

The V gene is TRBV19, the J gene TRBJ1-2, with 7 bases aligning to TRBD1. The V segment lost 5 bases and the J segment 4 bases; nucleotides outside the gene matches: 10. CDR3 size: 15 residues. Germline values: CDR1 LNHDA, CDR2 SQIVND (reference sequence). The CDR3 loop is CASSSTGAMSYGYTF. The CDR3 DNA follows: TGTGCCAGTAGTTCAACAGGGGCCATGAGCTATGGCTACACCTTC.

The genes are TRBV7-2 and TRBJ1-3, with D unresolved. Germline CDR1 is SGHTA and CDR2 is FQGNSA. Trimming cost V 3 bases and J 4 bases, with 13 bases left between them. The CDR3 has 15 residues. CDR3 sequence: CASSLSLAPGNTIYF. CDR3 nucleotides: TGTGCCAGCAGCTTGAGTCTGGCACCCGGAAACACCATATATTTT.

This chain uses TRBV6-5 with TRBJ1-2, with D hard to call. The CDR3 sequence is 12 residues long. Germline lookup yields CDR1 MNHEY and CDR2 SVGAGI. Between the trimmed V and J ends, which lost 6 bases and 3 bases, there was a span of 8 bases. The CDR3 DNA reads TGTGCCAGCAGGGGAAACGACTATGGCTACACCTTC. Translation gives CASRGNDYGYTF.

This clone was recorded only once. The J gene is TRBJ2-2, the V gene TRBV30, with a weak D call TRBD1 (5 bases). Germline V gives CDR1 GTSNPN, CDR2 SVGIG (reference sequence). Trimming removed 7 bases at V and 3 bases at J, with 9 bases between. The CDR3 totals 12 residues. CDR3 nucleotides: TGTGCCTCTTGGGGCTACACCGGGGAGCTGTTTTTT. Protein sequence: CASWGYTGELFF. Variable domain in full (rest from reference TRBV30 and TRBJ2-2): SQTIHQWPATLVQPVGSPLSLECTVEGTSNPNLYWYRQAAGRGLQLLFYSVGIGQISSEVPQNLSASRPQDRQFILSSKKLLLSDSGFYLCASWGYTGELFFGEGSRLTVL.

This chain connects TRBV6-5 to TRBJ2-4, with D perhaps given as TRBD1 or TRBD2 (5 bases each). The germline V gene has CDR1 MNHEY and CDR2 SVGAGI. The V end was cut by 0 bases, the J end by 3 bases, with 9 bases between. The CDR3 is made up of 15 amino acids. The CDR3 sequence is CASSYSGDSKNIQYF. The CDR3 DNA reads as TGTGCCAGCAGTTACTCGGGGGATAGCAAAAACATTCAGTACTTC.

The chain recombines TRBV10-2 with TRBJ1-5; no clear D. This CDR3 region has 17 residues. The V gene lost 7 bases and the J gene lost 0 bases, with 19 bases spanning the gap. CDR1 is WSHSY and CDR2 is SAAADI in the germline V gene. The DNA for the CDR3 is TGCGCCAGCACCGTCTCCTTGGATCCTTATAGCAATCAGCCCCAGCATTTT. It yields the protein CASTVSLDPYSNQPQHF.

The V call is TRBV12-5, the J call TRBJ2-1; D might be TRBD1 (5 bases). This CDR3 is 16 amino acids long. Trimming shortened V by 5 bases and J by 4 bases, and 18 bases separated the two germline ends. Germline CDR1 and CDR2: LGHNT and FRNRAP. CDR3 region: CASGTPGRETYNEQFF. The CDR3, as DNA: TGTGCTAGTGGTACCCCGGGCAGGGAAACTTACAATGAGCAGTTCTTC.

This chain uses TRBV27 with TRBJ2-7; 13 nucleotides match TRBD2. Germline V gene lookup returns CDR1 MNHEY and CDR2 SMNVEV (reference sequence). V lost 5 bases to trimming and J lost 4 bases; unmatched junction nucleotides: 8. This CDR3 spans 16 amino acids. DNA of the CDR3: TGTGCCAGCAGTCCAACGGGACTAGCGGGAATTTACGAGCAGTACTTC. This gives the protein CASSPTGLAGIYEQYF.

This chain joins TRBV5-1 and TRBJ1-5, with D uncertain. CDR1 is SGHRS, CDR2 YFSETQ, per germline. The CDR3 has 18 residues. Trimming shortened V by 4 bases and J by 3 bases, and 23 bases separated the two germline ends. In DNA form, the CDR3 reads TGCGCCAGCAGCCCGGTACCAAACCCCCCAGGTAACAATCAGCCCCAGCATTTT. It yields the protein CASSPVPNPPGNNQPQHF. The entire variable domain, with the rest obtained from reference TRBV5-1 and TRBJ1-5, is as follows: KAGVTQTPRYLIKTRGQQVTLSCSPISGHRSVSWYQQTPGQGLQFLFEYFSETQRNKGNFPGRFSGRQFSNSRSEMNVSTLELGDSALYLCASSPVPNPPGNNQPQHFGDGTRLSIL.

V is TRBV7-6 and J is TRBJ1-2, with D unclear. V lost 1 base and J lost 0, with 9 bases in between. From germline, CDR1 is SGHVS and CDR2 FNYEAQ. This CDR3 region has 15 residues. In DNA form, the CDR3 reads TGTGCCAGCAGCTTAGGCGCAGCGACTAACTATGGCTACACCTTC. It codes for CASSLGAATNYGYTF.

This clone occurred once. This sequence joins TRBV4-2 and TRBJ2-5; the match to TRBD1 covers 9 bases. Trimming cost V 4 bases and J 4 bases; bases outside gene matches: 7. The germline V gene encodes CDR1 LGHNA and CDR2 YNFKEQ. The CDR3 totals 15 residues. CDR3 sequence reads: CASSLIQGQGETQYF. CDR3 DNA: TGTGCCAGCAGCCTCATCCAGGGACAGGGAGAGACCCAGTACTTC.

CDR3: CASSSDSSRPRETQYF. The CDR3 nucleotides are TGTGCCAGCAGCTCGGACAGCTCCCGTCCCCGGGAGACCCAGTACTTC. V is TRBV5-5 and J is TRBJ2-5; D may be TRBD1 (6 bases). Germline loops: CDR1 SGHKS, CDR2 YYEKEE (reference sequence). This CDR3 is 16 amino acids long. Trimming pared 3 bases from V and 5 bases from J, leaving 20 bases between.

This clone has only one observation. This chain joins TRBV5-8 and TRBJ1-4, with D unclear. V was shortened by 1 base and J by 7 bases, with 14 bases between the two germline ends. This CDR3 region has 15 residues. Germline lookup yields CDR1 SGHTS and CDR2 YDEGEE. The CDR3 loop reads CASSLPGVGSEKLFF. The CDR3, as DNA: TGTGCCAGCAGCTTGCCGGGAGTGGGAAGTGAAAAACTGTTTTTT.